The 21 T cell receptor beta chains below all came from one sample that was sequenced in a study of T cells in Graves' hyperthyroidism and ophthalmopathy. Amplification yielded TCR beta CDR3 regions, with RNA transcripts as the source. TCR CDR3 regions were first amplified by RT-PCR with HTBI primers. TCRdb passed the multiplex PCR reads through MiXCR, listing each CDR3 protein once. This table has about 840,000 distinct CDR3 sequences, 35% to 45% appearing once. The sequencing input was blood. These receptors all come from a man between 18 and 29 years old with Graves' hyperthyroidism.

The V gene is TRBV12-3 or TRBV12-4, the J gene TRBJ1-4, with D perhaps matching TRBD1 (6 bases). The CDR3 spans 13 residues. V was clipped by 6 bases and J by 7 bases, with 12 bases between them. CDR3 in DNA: TGTGCCAGCAGCGTCGACAGGCGTGAAAAACTGTTTTTT. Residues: CASSVDRREKLFF.

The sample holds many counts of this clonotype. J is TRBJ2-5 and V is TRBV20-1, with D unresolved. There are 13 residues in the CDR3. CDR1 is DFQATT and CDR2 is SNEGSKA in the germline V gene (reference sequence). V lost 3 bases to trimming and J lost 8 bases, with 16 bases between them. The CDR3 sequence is CSARVTDAFTQYF. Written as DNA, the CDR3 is TGCAGTGCTAGGGTGACGGACGCGTTTACCCAGTACTTC.

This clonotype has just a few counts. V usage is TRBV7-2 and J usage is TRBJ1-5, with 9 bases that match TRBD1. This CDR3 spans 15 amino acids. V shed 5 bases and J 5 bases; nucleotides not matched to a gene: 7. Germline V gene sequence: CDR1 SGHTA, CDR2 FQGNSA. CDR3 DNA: TGTGCCAGCAGCCCGGGGGGACAGGGACATCAGCCCCAGCATTTT. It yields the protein CASSPGGQGHQPQHF.

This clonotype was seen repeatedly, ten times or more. The CDR3, as DNA: TGCAGCGCCCGGGTGGACGCCTCTTACGAGCAGTACTTC. This codes for CSARVDASYEQYF. The V and J genes are TRBV29-1 and TRBJ2-7; no clear D gene. The germline V and J ends were trimmed by 7 bases and 4 bases, with 17 bases remaining between them. The CDR3 runs to 13 residues. CDR1 is SQVTM, CDR2 ANQGSEA, per germline.

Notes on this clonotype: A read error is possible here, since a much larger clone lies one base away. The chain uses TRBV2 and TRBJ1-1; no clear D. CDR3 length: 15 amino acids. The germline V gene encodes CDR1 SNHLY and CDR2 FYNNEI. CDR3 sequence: CASSASQPMNTEALF. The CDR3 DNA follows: TGTGCCAGCAGTGCTTCACAGCCCATGAACACTGAAGCTCTCTTT.

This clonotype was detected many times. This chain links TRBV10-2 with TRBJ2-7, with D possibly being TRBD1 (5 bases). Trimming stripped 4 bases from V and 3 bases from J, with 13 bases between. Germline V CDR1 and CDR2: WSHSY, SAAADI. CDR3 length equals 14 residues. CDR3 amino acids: CASSAAGMVYEQYF. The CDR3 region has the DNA TGCGCCAGCAGTGCGGCAGGGATGGTCTACGAGCAGTACTTC.

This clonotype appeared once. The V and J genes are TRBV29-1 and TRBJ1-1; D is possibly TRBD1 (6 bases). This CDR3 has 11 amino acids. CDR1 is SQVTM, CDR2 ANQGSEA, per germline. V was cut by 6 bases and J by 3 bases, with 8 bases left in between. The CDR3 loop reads CSVRGDTEAFF. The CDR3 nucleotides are TGCAGCGTGAGGGGGGACACTGAAGCTTTCTTT.

Here the CDR3 reads CSLEKYTEAFF. Here the CDR3 DNA reads TGCAGCTTAGAAAAGTACACTGAAGCTTTCTTT. The chain carries TRBV29-1 and TRBJ1-1, with unresolved D. This CDR3 contains 11 residues. The germline V gene encodes CDR1 SQVTM and CDR2 ANQGSEA. V was cut by 8 bases and J by 3 bases, with 10 bases left in between.

CDR3 coding DNA: TGTGCCAGCAGCCAAGGGACTAGCGAAACCTACGAGCAGTACTTC. Residues: CASSQGTSETYEQYF. V and J are TRBV14 and TRBJ2-7, with 9 bases matching TRBD2. V lost 1 base and J lost 2; bases outside the gene matches: 3. This CDR3 contains 15 residues. Germline assignment: CDR1 SGHDN and CDR2 FVKESK.

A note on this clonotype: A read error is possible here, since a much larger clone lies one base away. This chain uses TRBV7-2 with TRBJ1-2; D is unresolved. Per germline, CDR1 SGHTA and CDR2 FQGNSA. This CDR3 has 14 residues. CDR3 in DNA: TGTGCCAGCAGCCCCCGGGCCTCCGACTATGGCCACACCTTC. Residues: CASSPRASDYGHTF.

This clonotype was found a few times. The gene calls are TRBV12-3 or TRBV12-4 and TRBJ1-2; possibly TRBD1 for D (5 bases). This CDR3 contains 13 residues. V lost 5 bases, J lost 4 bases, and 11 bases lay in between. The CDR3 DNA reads TGTGCCAGCAGTATAGGGGTTGGCTATGGCTACACCTTC. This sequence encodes CASSIGVGYGYTF.

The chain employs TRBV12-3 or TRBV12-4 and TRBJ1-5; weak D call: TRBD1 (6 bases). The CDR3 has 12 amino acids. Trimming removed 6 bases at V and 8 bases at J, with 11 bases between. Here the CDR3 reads CASRKGVEPQHF. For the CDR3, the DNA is TGTGCCAGCAGAAAGGGGGTTGAGCCCCAGCATTTT.

The CDR3 loop reads CASSPWWGVYEQYF. The CDR3 DNA reads TGTGCCAGCAGCCCCTGGTGGGGCGTCTACGAGCAGTACTTC. The V and J genes are TRBV7-9 and TRBJ2-7, with a possible D match to TRBD1 (5 bases). This CDR3 comprises 14 residues. Germline V gene sequence: CDR1 SEHNR, CDR2 FQNEAQ (reference sequence). The V and J ends lost 5 bases and 3 bases respectively, with 14 bases between them. The full variable domain, with the rest looked up from reference TRBV7-9 and TRBJ2-7, is DTGVSQNPRHKITKRGQNVTFRCDPISEHNRLYWYRQTLGQGPEFLTYFQNEAQLEKSRLLSDRFSAERPKGSFSTLEIQRTEQGDSAMYLCASSPWWGVYEQYFGPGTRLTVT.

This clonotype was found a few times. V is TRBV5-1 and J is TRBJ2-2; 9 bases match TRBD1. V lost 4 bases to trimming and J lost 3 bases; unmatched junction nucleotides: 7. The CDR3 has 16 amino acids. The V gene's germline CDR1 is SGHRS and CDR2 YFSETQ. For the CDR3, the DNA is TGCGCCAGCAGCCCTCCGGGACAGGGCTACACCGGGGAGCTGTTTTTT. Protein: CASSPPGQGYTGELFF.

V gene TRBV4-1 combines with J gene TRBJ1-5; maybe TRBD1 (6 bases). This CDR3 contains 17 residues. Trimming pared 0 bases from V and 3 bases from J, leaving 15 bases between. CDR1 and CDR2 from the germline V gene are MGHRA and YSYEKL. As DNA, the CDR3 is TGCGCCAGCAGCCAAGATACCGGACAGCTCCCCAATCAGCCCCAGCATTTT. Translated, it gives CASSQDTGQLPNQPQHF.

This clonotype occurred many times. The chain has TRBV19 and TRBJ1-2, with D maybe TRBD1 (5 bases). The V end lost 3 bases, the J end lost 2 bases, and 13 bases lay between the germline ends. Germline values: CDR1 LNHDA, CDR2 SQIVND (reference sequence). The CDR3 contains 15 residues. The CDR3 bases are TGTGCCAGTAGTATCGACTTACGGGGCAACTATGGCTACACCTTC. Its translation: CASSIDLRGNYGYTF. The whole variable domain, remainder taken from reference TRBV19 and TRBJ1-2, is DGGITQSPKYLFRKEGQNVTLSCEQNLNHDAMYWYRQDPGQGLRLIYYSQIVNDFQKGDIAEGYSVSREKKESFPLTVTSAQKNPTAFYLCASSIDLRGNYGYTFGSGTRLTVV.

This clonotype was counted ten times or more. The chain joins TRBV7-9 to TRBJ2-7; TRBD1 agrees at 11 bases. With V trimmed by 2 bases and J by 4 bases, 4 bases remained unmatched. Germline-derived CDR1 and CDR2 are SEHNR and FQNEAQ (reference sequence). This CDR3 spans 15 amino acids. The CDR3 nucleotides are TGTGCCAGCAGCTTACCCGGACAGGGGGCTTACGAGCAGTACTTC. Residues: CASSLPGQGAYEQYF.

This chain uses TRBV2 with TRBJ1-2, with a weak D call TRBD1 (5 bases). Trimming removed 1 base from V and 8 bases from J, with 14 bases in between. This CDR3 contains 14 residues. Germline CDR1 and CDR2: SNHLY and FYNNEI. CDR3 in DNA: TGTGCCAGCAGTGAAGAGGGGTCTGACGAGGGCTACACCTTC. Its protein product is CASSEEGSDEGYTF.

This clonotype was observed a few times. Written as DNA, the CDR3 is TGTGCCAGCATTCAGGGCTACGAGCAGTACTTC. Translation gives CASIQGYEQYF. The chain links TRBV7-9 to TRBJ2-7; D is possibly TRBD1 (5 bases). V shed 7 bases and J shed 3 bases, with 7 bases lying between them. Germline CDR1 is SEHNR and CDR2 is FQNEAQ (reference sequence). The CDR3 loop spans 11 amino acids. Supplemented by reference TRBV7-9 and TRBJ2-7, the full variable domain reads DTGVSQNPRHKITKRGQNVTFRCDPISEHNRLYWYRQTLGQGPEFLTYFQNEAQLEKSRLLSDRFSAERPKGSFSTLEIQRTEQGDSAMYLCASIQGYEQYFGPGTRLTVT.

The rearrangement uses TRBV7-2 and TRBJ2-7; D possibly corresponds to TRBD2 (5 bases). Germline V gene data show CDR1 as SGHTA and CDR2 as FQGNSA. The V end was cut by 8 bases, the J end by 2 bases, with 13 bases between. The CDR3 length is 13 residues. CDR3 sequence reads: CASVGGAAYEQYF. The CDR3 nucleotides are TGTGCCAGCGTAGGAGGAGCGGCCTACGAGCAGTACTTC. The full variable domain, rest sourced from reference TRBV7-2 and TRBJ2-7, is GAGVSQSPSNKVTEKGKDVELRCDPISGHTALYWYRQSLGQGLEFLIYFQGNSAPDKSGLPSDRFSAERTGGSVSTLTIQRTQQEDSAVYLCASVGGAAYEQYFGPGTRLTVT.

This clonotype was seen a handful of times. In DNA, the CDR3 is TGCGCCAGCAGTGCGACCATGGGACCAGAAGAGACCCAGTACTTC. Translating gives CASSATMGPEETQYF. The chain employs TRBV10-1 and TRBJ2-5; D tentatively reads TRBD1 or TRBD2 (5 bases each). This CDR3 is 15 amino acids long. Germline V gene lookup returns CDR1 WNHNN and CDR2 SYGVQD (reference sequence). V shed 4 bases and J shed 3 bases, with 15 bases lying between them.